This TCR beta chain emerged from a study of blood T cells in healthy people across ages. The CDR3 consists of 11 residues. CDR1 is MNHEY, CDR2 SMNVEV, per germline (reference sequence). With 9 bases removed from V and 5 bases from J, the gap between germline ends came to 10 bases. A second about 7 to 11 cycle PCR used barcoded and J-beta primers. TCRdb re-derived calls from the 5' RACE reads in MiXCR, one entry per CDR3 protein. This table holds about 1.4 million distinct CDR3 sequences, approximately 60% found once. The TCR originated in a young man in good health. The chain carries TRBV27 and TRBJ2-5; unclear D gene. Sample: blood. The CDR3 DNA sequence: TGTGCCAGTGGCGCCCTGGAGACCCAGTACTTC. Translation gives CASGALETQYF.